This entry lists 27 T cell receptor beta chains sequenced from one sample in a study of OX40 agonist ivuxolimab in advanced cancers. Libraries were prepared by immunoSEQ multiplex PCR; TCRdb keeps only in-frame clonotypes and omits some of them. Counted here are tens of thousands of clones, 89% occurring once; the ten biggest clones make up more than 9.5%. The specimen comprised CD4+ or CD8+ T cells sorted from blood, sampled in a trial of the OX40 agonist ivuxolimab. The receptors shown here come from an adult with an advanced solid tumor such as melanoma, head and neck, liver or kidney cancer.

This chain uses TRBV4-1 with TRBJ2-2; D gene unclear. The CDR3 runs to 13 residues. Germline CDR1 reads MGHRA; CDR2 reads YSYEKL. The ends were cut back, 5 bases at V and 0 bases at J, with 4 bases in the middle. The CDR3 sequence: CASSYTNTGELFF. In DNA form, the CDR3 reads TGCGCCAGCAGCTATACGAACACCGGGGAGCTGTTTTTT.

This clone was picked up one time. J is TRBJ2-5 and V is TRBV18; 11 bases are a match to TRBD2. With V trimmed by 4 bases and J by 4 bases, 8 bases remained unmatched. The CDR3 sequence is 16 residues long. Germline lookup yields CDR1 KGHSH and CDR2 LQKENI. Here the CDR3 DNA reads TGTGCCAGCTCACTCTCGACTAGCGGGAACGCAGAGACCCAGTACTTC. Translating gives CASSLSTSGNAETQYF.

The chain employs TRBV27 and TRBJ1-5; no clear D. The V and J ends lost 2 bases and 2 bases respectively, with 10 bases between them. Looked up from germline, CDR1 is MNHEY and CDR2 is SMNVEV (reference sequence). The CDR3 has 15 residues. CDR3 residues: CASSLDYMGNQPQHF. CDR3 bases: TGTGCCAGCAGTTTAGATTATATGGGCAATCAGCCCCAGCATTTT.

The V call is TRBV5-1, the J call TRBJ2-2; maybe TRBD2 (7 bases). CDR1 is SGHRS and CDR2 is YFSETQ in the germline V gene. Trimming removed 4 bases from V and 7 bases from J, with 23 bases in between. The CDR3 is made up of 17 amino acids. The CDR3 sequence is CASSPYLRGASGGELFF. CDR3 nucleotides: TGCGCCAGCAGCCCCTACCTTCGGGGGGCGTCGGGCGGGGAGCTGTTTTTT.

The chain has TRBV19 and TRBJ2-4; D might be TRBD1 (6 bases). The germline V and J ends were trimmed by 3 bases and 0 bases, with 9 bases remaining between them. There are 15 residues in the CDR3. From germline, CDR1 is LNHDA and CDR2 SQIVND (reference sequence). The CDR3 spells CASSMRTAAKNIQYF. The CDR3 coding sequence is TGTGCCAGTAGTATGCGGACAGCAGCCAAAAACATTCAGTACTTC.

The chain uses TRBV11-2 and TRBJ2-7; D gene unclear. This CDR3 spans 14 amino acids. The V gene lost 5 bases and the J gene lost 1 base, with 12 bases spanning the gap. Germline CDR1 and CDR2: SGHAT and FQNNGV. The CDR3 here is CASSPKTGSYEQYF. CDR3 coding DNA: TGTGCCAGCAGCCCGAAGACCGGTTCCTACGAGCAGTACTTC.

V gene TRBV15 combines with J gene TRBJ1-2, with D perhaps matching TRBD1 (5 bases). The germline V gene has CDR1 LNHNV and CDR2 YYDKDF (reference sequence). Trimming stripped 3 bases from V and 4 bases from J, with 9 bases between. The CDR3 length is 13 residues. CDR3 residues: CATSRGPTYGYTF. CDR3 nucleotide sequence: TGTGCCACCAGCAGGGGGCCTACCTATGGCTACACCTTC.

V usage is TRBV6-6 and J usage is TRBJ2-7, with 9 bases lining up with TRBD1. This CDR3 region has 14 residues. Germline V gives CDR1 MNHNY, CDR2 SVGAGI (reference sequence). V trimming: 6 bases; J trimming: 2 bases; junction bases outside the gene matches: 5. DNA of the CDR3: TGTGCCAGCAGGACCGGACAGGGGACCTACGAGCAGTACTTC. Protein: CASRTGQGTYEQYF.

V usage is TRBV5-4 and J usage is TRBJ2-5; 7 bases are shared with TRBD1. The CDR3 has 16 amino acids. In germline, CDR1 is SGHNT, CDR2 YYREEE (reference sequence). The V segment lost 4 bases and the J segment 0 bases; nucleotides outside the gene matches: 9. The CDR3 nucleotides are TGTGCCAGCAGCGGGGACAGCGAAAAGTACCAAGAGACCCAGTACTTC. Translated, it gives CASSGDSEKYQETQYF.

CDR3 sequence: CASSQSAGQTYEQYF. DNA of the CDR3: TGTGCCAGCAGCCAAAGCGCGGGACAAACCTACGAGCAGTACTTC. The chain has TRBV14 and TRBJ2-7; either TRBD1 or TRBD2 may fit D (6 bases each). The V and J ends lost 2 bases and 2 bases respectively, with 13 bases between them. Germline CDR1 is SGHDN and CDR2 is FVKESK. The CDR3 sequence is 15 residues long.

Only one count was recorded for this clone. The rearrangement joins TRBV7-9 to TRBJ2-2; D tentatively fits TRBD1 or TRBD2 (5 bases each). Germline values: CDR1 SEHNR, CDR2 FQNEAQ (reference sequence). Trimming shortened V by 0 bases and J by 4 bases, and 15 bases separated the two germline ends. CDR3 length equals 17 residues. CDR3 in amino acids: CASSLALGTTATGELFF. The CDR3, as DNA: TGTGCCAGCAGCTTAGCGCTCGGGACCACGGCCACCGGGGAGCTGTTTTTT.

The CDR3 spells CASSLTQETQYF. The CDR3 coding sequence is TGTGCCAGCAGCTTAACGCAAGAGACCCAGTACTTC. The chain is built from TRBV11-2 and TRBJ2-5; D ambiguous. This CDR3 is 12 amino acids long. CDR1 and CDR2 from the germline V gene are SGHAT and FQNNGV. V lost 2 bases and J 2 bases, leaving 3 bases between the germline ends.

The chain combines TRBV5-8 with TRBJ2-6, with D uncertain. The CDR3 covers 16 residues. Per germline, CDR1 SGHTS and CDR2 YDEGEE. Trimming removed 4 bases at V and 2 bases at J, with 13 bases between. The CDR3 loop is CASSVYVGTGANVLTF. The CDR3 DNA reads TGTGCCAGCAGCGTGTATGTAGGGACTGGGGCCAACGTCCTGACTTTC.

V gene TRBV27 combines with J gene TRBJ1-2; 8 nucleotides match TRBD1. The CDR3 spans 14 residues. Germline V gene data show CDR1 as MNHEY and CDR2 as SMNVEV (reference sequence). V gave up 2 bases and J gave up 5 bases; unmatched junction bases: 4. This CDR3 reads CASSLRGTGYGYTF. CDR3 in DNA: TGTGCCAGCAGTTTACGGGGGACAGGTTATGGCTACACCTTC.

The chain couples TRBV11-2 to TRBJ2-6, with 9 bases identical to TRBD1. CDR3 length: 15 residues. Germline V gene data show CDR1 as SGHAT and CDR2 as FQNNGV. With V trimmed by 5 bases and J by 2 bases, 1 base remained unmatched. CDR3: CASSRQGAGANVLTF. DNA of the CDR3: TGTGCCAGCAGCCGACAGGGGGCTGGGGCCAACGTCCTGACTTTC.

V and J are TRBV7-9 and TRBJ2-3; TRBD2 might be the D (6 bases). V dropped 3 bases and J dropped 2 bases, with 9 bases sitting between them. CDR1 is SEHNR, CDR2 FQNEAQ, per germline (reference sequence). The CDR3 loop spans 14 amino acids. Here the CDR3 reads CASSLGGNTDTQYF. The CDR3, as DNA: TGTGCCAGCAGCTTGGGCGGGAACACAGATACGCAGTATTTT. The whole variable domain, filled in from reference TRBV7-9 and TRBJ2-3, reads DTGVSQNPRHKITKRGQNVTFRCDPISEHNRLYWYRQTLGQGPEFLTYFQNEAQLEKSRLLSDRFSAERPKGSFSTLEIQRTEQGDSAMYLCASSLGGNTDTQYFGPGTRLTVL.

The V and J genes are TRBV6-4 and TRBJ1-5, with 8 bases identical to TRBD1. The germline V gene encodes CDR1 MRHNA and CDR2 SNTAGT. J gave up 9 bases and V 6 bases, and 10 bases lay outside the gene matches. The CDR3 is 14 residues long. CDR3 sequence reads: CASSETGDGRPQHF. CDR3 nucleotide sequence: TGTGCCAGCAGCGAGACAGGGGACGGTCGGCCCCAGCATTTT.

V is TRBV27 and J is TRBJ1-2, with D possibly TRBD1 on 6 matching bases. CDR1 and CDR2 (germline): MNHEY, SMNVEV (reference sequence). Trimming cost V 11 bases and J 4 bases, with 11 bases left between them. This CDR3 has 11 amino acids. CDR3 nucleotide sequence: TGTGCCCTAGGGGGAATCTATGGCTACACCTTC. Residues: CALGGIYGYTF.

The genes are TRBV7-8 and TRBJ2-7, with unresolved D. Germline values: CDR1 SGHVS, CDR2 FQNEAQ. Deletions cut 1 base from V and 5 bases from J, with 9 bases between. The CDR3 is made up of 13 amino acids. CDR3 protein: CASSLGRQDEQYF. CDR3 DNA sequence: TGTGCCAGCAGCTTAGGGCGGCAGGACGAGCAGTACTTC.

This chain connects TRBV6-5 to TRBJ1-2, with 7 bases that match TRBD1. Germline CDR1 reads MNHEY; CDR2 reads SVGAGI. The V and J ends lost 5 bases and 4 bases, in that order; junction bases with no gene match: 7. This CDR3 region has 14 residues. CDR3 in DNA: TGTGCCAGCAGTCTAACGGGACAGATCTATGGCTACACCTTC. This gives the protein CASSLTGQIYGYTF.

CDR3 region: CASSSRDRYQPQHF. The CDR3 DNA sequence: TGTGCCAGCAGCTCCCGGGACAGATATCAGCCCCAGCATTTT. The V and J genes are TRBV7-2 and TRBJ1-5, with 7 bases aligning to TRBD1. Per germline, CDR1 SGHTA and CDR2 FQGNSA. The CDR3 is made up of 14 amino acids. Trimming took 4 bases from V and 5 from J; bases not matched to a gene: 5.

J is TRBJ1-4 and V is TRBV6-6, with unresolved D. Germline assignment: CDR1 MNHNY and CDR2 SVGAGI (reference sequence). V was clipped by 2 bases and J by 8 bases, with 12 bases between them. The CDR3 spans 14 residues. The CDR3 DNA follows: TGTGCCAGCAGTTACGAGGATACGACCGAAAAACTGTTTTTT. It specifies CASSYEDTTEKLFF.

The chain uses TRBV2 and TRBJ2-7; 8 bases are a match to TRBD1. The V gene's germline CDR1 is SNHLY and CDR2 FYNNEI. The length of the CDR3 is 12 residues. The junction had 2 bases not matched to a gene; V was cut back by 8 bases and J by 2 bases. CDR3 loop: CASVGQAYEQYF. As DNA, the CDR3 is TGTGCCAGCGTGGGACAGGCCTACGAGCAGTACTTC.

A word on this clone: Relative to the germline gene, one junction end is altered; a read error may explain this. This chain connects TRBV20-1 to TRBJ2-1, with 7 bases lining up with TRBD1. The CDR3 is 11 residues long. Germline V CDR1 and CDR2: DFQATT, SNEGSKA (reference sequence). This CDR3 is CSASVQGTAVF. CDR3 nucleotides: TGCAGTGCTAGTGTACAGGGGACCGCGGTCTTC.

The chain recombines TRBV19 with TRBJ2-3; 7 bases are shared with TRBD1. J lost 2 bases, V lost 5 bases, and 7 bases had no gene match. CDR3 size: 15 residues. Germline V gene data show CDR1 as LNHDA and CDR2 as SQIVND (reference sequence). This chain's CDR3 is CASSGRDRDTDTQYF. In DNA, the CDR3 is TGTGCCAGTAGTGGCCGGGACAGAGACACAGATACGCAGTATTTT.

V usage is TRBV4-1 and J usage is TRBJ2-2; the match to TRBD2 covers 10 bases. Unmatched junction bases numbered 6, after V lost 6 bases and J lost 5 bases. Per the germline V gene, CDR1 is MGHRA and CDR2 is YSYEKL. There are 15 residues in the CDR3. The CDR3 is CASRLSGGATGELFF. The CDR3 DNA sequence: TGCGCCAGCAGGCTGAGCGGGGGGGCTACCGGGGAGCTGTTTTTT.

The chain combines TRBV7-9 with TRBJ2-7; possible D gene TRBD2, 5 bases. The V gene lost 2 bases and the J gene lost 2 bases, with 10 bases spanning the gap. The CDR3 is 14 residues long. Per the germline V gene, CDR1 is SEHNR and CDR2 is FQNEAQ (reference sequence). CDR3 DNA sequence: TGTGCCAGCAGCTTATTAGGCGGGCCCTACGAGCAGTACTTC. Protein: CASSLLGGPYEQYF.